This T cell receptor beta chain came from a study of blood T cell repertoires in COVID-19. About the study: Acute and convalescent COVID-19 samples came from the United States, Italy and Spain.

Those enrolled, adults aged roughly 18 to 95 years, came from about 24 US areas. For recovered donors of Cohort 3, there were two negative PCRs, clearance, or symptom resolution. The data were produced by immunoSEQ multiplex PCR, yet TCRdb's version contains in-frame clones alone and is incomplete. Of more than 200,000 clones listed, about nine tenths are singletons. The J segment lost 7 bases and the V segment lost 1 base, leaving 6 bases of the junction unmatched. Germline assignment: CDR1 SEHNR and CDR2 FQNEAQ (reference sequence). The length of the CDR3 is 15 residues. V is TRBV7-9 and J is TRBJ2-1, with 8 bases fitting TRBD2. Material: PBMCs or T cells enriched from blood (not recorded which). This TCR was sampled from a man in his forties who had recovered from COVID-19. The CDR3 DNA sequence: TGTGCCAGCAGCTTAGTTCGGGGGGGCCTTAATGAGCAGTTCTTC. It codes for CASSLVRGGLNEQFF.